The 17 T cell receptor beta chains given below trace back to one sample, sequenced in a study of T cell clones after liver transplantation. Only in-frame clones appear in the TCRdb table, and some are missing; sequencing was by immunoSEQ multiplex PCR. Of tens of thousands of clones in the sample, 75% to 90% are singletons; the top ten hold less than 3.5%. Sample: CD4+ T cells from blood, taken at the 22-month timepoint. The receptors come from a human patient who received a liver transplant. Some T cells could come from the graft donor.

This rearrangement joins TRBV12-5 to TRBJ2-3; 8 nucleotides agree with TRBD2. With V trimmed by 6 bases and J by 6 bases, 8 bases remained unmatched. Germline V gene data show CDR1 as LGHNT and CDR2 as FRNRAP. The CDR3 sequence is 14 residues long. CDR3 bases: TGTGCTAGTGGGGCGACTAGCGCAGGGGATACGCAGTATTTT. Translating it yields CASGATSAGDTQYF.

This rearrangement joins TRBV7-2 to TRBJ2-3; 7 bases map to TRBD2. The CDR3 is made up of 12 amino acids. J was trimmed by 9 bases and V by 5 bases; bases with no gene match: 5. CDR1 is SGHTA, CDR2 FQGNSA, per germline. This chain's CDR3 is CASSPGLRTQYF. For the CDR3, the DNA is TGTGCCAGCAGCCCGGGACTAAGAACGCAGTATTTT.

This clone has a single count. V usage is TRBV4-1 and J usage is TRBJ1-1, with D perhaps TRBD1 (5 bases). The ends were cut back, 2 bases at V and 2 bases at J, with 15 bases in the middle. The CDR3 sequence is 16 residues long. Germline V gives CDR1 MGHRA, CDR2 YSYEKL. The CDR3 reads CASSQLVGTGNTEAFF. DNA for the CDR3: TGCGCCAGCAGCCAACTGGTTGGGACGGGAAACACTGAAGCTTTCTTT.

This chain joins TRBV27 and TRBJ2-7; 12 bases map to TRBD2. Per the germline V gene, CDR1 is MNHEY and CDR2 is SMNVEV (reference sequence). V trimming: 5 bases; J trimming: 6 bases; junction bases outside the gene matches: 11. This CDR3 region has 16 residues. The CDR3 DNA reads as TGTGCCAGCAGTCCATATCTAGCGGGAGGGAGTATCGAGCAGTACTTC. Amino acids: CASSPYLAGGSIEQYF.

The chain employs TRBV5-1 and TRBJ2-3, with 11 bases identical to TRBD2. Germline values: CDR1 SGHRS, CDR2 YFSETQ. This CDR3 spans 14 amino acids. V trimming: 7 bases; J trimming: 0 bases; junction bases outside the gene matches: 1. The DNA for the CDR3 is TGCGCCAGCCTAGCGGGGGGTAGCACAGATACGCAGTATTTT. Translated: CASLAGGSTDTQYF.

This chain connects TRBV6-5 to TRBJ1-3, with D uncertain. Germline CDR1 is MNHEY and CDR2 is SVGAGI. The length of the CDR3 is 13 residues. V was trimmed by 4 bases and J by 7 bases, leaving 11 bases between them. CDR3 amino acids: CASSSTPGNTIYF. The CDR3 coding sequence is TGTGCCAGCAGTTCCACCCCGGGCAACACCATATATTTT.

The sample holds one count of this clone. This chain links TRBV20-1 with TRBJ2-3, with 7 bases identical to TRBD2. The CDR3 loop spans 11 amino acids. Trimming cost V 3 bases and J 11 bases; bases outside gene matches: 5. The V gene's germline CDR1 is DFQATT and CDR2 SNEGSKA (reference sequence). CDR3 amino acids: CSASDGTKQYF. The CDR3 DNA reads as TGCAGTGCTAGCGATGGGACTAAGCAGTATTTT.

The genes are TRBV11-3 and TRBJ2-3, with 7 bases that match TRBD2. Germline V gene sequence: CDR1 SGHNT, CDR2 YENEEA. The CDR3 consists of 15 residues. After removal of 1 base from V and 4 bases from J, the junction contained 5 bases not matched to a gene. The CDR3 DNA reads as TGTGCCAGCAGCTTAGGCCGCGGGAGCTCAGATACGCAGTATTTT. Amino acid sequence: CASSLGRGSSDTQYF.

V and J are TRBV4-2 and TRBJ2-5; no clear D gene. CDR3 length equals 18 residues. Trimming removed 0 bases at V and 4 bases at J, with 21 bases between. The V gene's germline CDR1 is LGHNA and CDR2 YNFKEQ. CDR3 protein: CASSQDWSTNSWPETQYF. The CDR3 bases are TGTGCCAGCAGCCAAGATTGGAGCACCAACTCGTGGCCAGAGACCCAGTACTTC.

This clone was picked up one time. The chain links TRBV5-4 to TRBJ2-5; 7 bases fit TRBD2. V dropped 0 bases and J dropped 0; count of bases not matched to a gene: 8. Germline V gene sequence: CDR1 SGHNT, CDR2 YYREEE (reference sequence). This CDR3 has 17 residues. CDR3 in amino acids: CASSLGGGAGYQETQYF. For the CDR3, the DNA is TGTGCCAGCAGCTTGGGGGGAGGAGCGGGATACCAAGAGACCCAGTACTTC.

This clone has a handful of counts. The chain recombines TRBV5-6 with TRBJ2-5, with TRBD2 identical over 7 bases. Germline-derived CDR1 and CDR2 are SGHDT and YYEEEE. The trim removed 0 bases at V and 3 bases at J, leaving 11 bases unmatched. The CDR3 sequence is 17 residues long. CDR3 sequence (DNA): TGTGCCAGCAGCTTGGGTTCTGCGGGAGCTAGAAAAGAGACCCAGTACTTC. It codes for CASSLGSAGARKETQYF.

The rearrangement uses TRBV29-1 and TRBJ2-1; possible D gene TRBD1, 6 bases. The CDR3 length is 15 residues. V was shortened by 3 bases and J by 3 bases, with 15 bases between the two germline ends. Germline lookup yields CDR1 SQVTM and CDR2 ANQGSEA. The chain's CDR3 is CSVESQGSLYNEQFF. Here the CDR3 DNA reads TGCAGCGTTGAGTCTCAGGGGAGTCTCTACAATGAGCAGTTCTTC.

This chain links TRBV7-3 with TRBJ2-1, with a possible D match to TRBD2 (6 bases). The CDR3 length is 15 residues. V lost 5 bases, J lost 0 bases, and 11 bases lay in between. Germline values: CDR1 SGHTA, CDR2 FQGTGA. The DNA of the CDR3 is TGTGCCAGCAGCATTGGGCGGGACTCCTACAATGAGCAGTTCTTC. It is translated as CASSIGRDSYNEQFF.

In this sample, this clone turned up a few times. The chain uses TRBV19 and TRBJ1-2; the D gene is possibly TRBD1 (5 bases). There are 13 residues in the CDR3. Trimming cost V 3 bases and J 5 bases, with 10 bases left between them. CDR1 and CDR2 (germline): LNHDA, SQIVND (reference sequence). The CDR3 is CASSIGRVYGYTF. The CDR3 DNA sequence: TGTGCCAGTAGTATCGGCAGGGTTTATGGCTACACCTTC.

The chain uses TRBV9 and TRBJ2-5; 11 bases map to TRBD2. The CDR3 extends over 15 amino acids. J was trimmed by 5 bases and V by 3 bases; bases with no gene match: 6. Germline CDR1 SGDLS, CDR2 YYNGEE. CDR3 region: CASSASGGIGETQYF. DNA of the CDR3: TGTGCCAGCAGCGCTAGCGGGGGGATCGGGGAGACCCAGTACTTC.

This sequence joins TRBV4-3 and TRBJ1-6, with 9 bases aligning to TRBD1. Germline-derived CDR1 and CDR2 are LGHNA and YSLEER. Trimming at V came to 0 bases and at J to 10 bases, leaving 7 bases not matched to a gene. CDR3 length: 16 amino acids. DNA of the CDR3: TGCGCCAGCAGCCAAGACACAGGGGGCCAGGGATCACCCCTCCACTTT. Translating gives CASSQDTGGQGSPLHF.

The chain links TRBV5-6 to TRBJ1-2; the D is unclear. Germline V gives CDR1 SGHDT, CDR2 YYEEEE. The CDR3 runs 13 residues. Deletions cut 4 bases from V and 2 bases from J, with 9 bases between. CDR3 nucleotide sequence: TGTGCCAGCAGCCCTTATAGGAACTATGGCTACACCTTC. This sequence encodes CASSPYRNYGYTF. Drawing the rest from reference TRBV5-6 and TRBJ1-2, the complete variable domain is DAGVTQSPTHLIKTRGQQVTLRCSPKSGHDTVSWYQQALGQGPQFIFQYYEEEERQRGNFPDRFSGHQFPNYSSELNVNALLLGDSALYLCASSPYRNYGYTFGSGTRLTVV.